The 3 T cell receptor beta chains below come from one sample, sequenced in a study of cytomegalovirus exposure and HLA in healthy donors. The PCR had 60 Vbeta and 13 Jbeta primers. Repertoires were generated with immunoSEQ multiplex PCR, while TCRdb's copy carries only in-frame clones and drops some. Of roughly 43,000 clones listed, roughly 80% are singletons. The sequencing input was PBMCs. The receptors shown here come from a man between 25 and 39 years old in good health and CMV-seronegative.

Turning to this clone: The sample contains more than one DNA sequence encoding this CDR3. This chain links TRBV4-2 with TRBJ2-3; 11 nucleotides agree with TRBD2. CDR1 is LGHNA, CDR2 YNFKEQ, per germline. The CDR3 sequence is 16 residues long. Losses at the gene ends were 0 bases for V and 4 bases for J; bases not matched to a gene: 3. The CDR3 bases are TGTGCCAGCAGCCAAGATTTAGCGGGAGGGCCAGATACGCAGTATTTT. Translation gives CASSQDLAGGPDTQYF.

This chain connects TRBV15 to TRBJ2-7; 16 bases fit TRBD2. The CDR3 sequence is 16 residues long. Germline CDR1 and CDR2: LNHNV and YYDKDF (reference sequence). The V gene end was trimmed by 3 bases and the J gene end by 2 bases; junction bases not matched to a gene: 1. In DNA, the CDR3 is TGTGCCACCAGCAGGGGACTAGCGGGAGGGCCCTACGAGCAGTACTTC. Its protein product is CATSRGLAGGPYEQYF.

The chain links TRBV5-1 to TRBJ2-1; D not resolved. The V end was cut by 0 bases, the J end by 3 bases, with 4 bases between. The CDR3 is made up of 13 amino acids. Per germline, CDR1 SGHRS and CDR2 YFSETQ. CDR3 sequence reads: CASSLDNYNEQFF. CDR3 bases: TGCGCCAGCAGCTTGGACAACTACAATGAGCAGTTCTTC.